Shown below are 30 T cell receptor beta chains from a single sample sequenced in a study of cytomegalovirus exposure and HLA in healthy donors. Some clones are missing from TCRdb's copy, which holds only in-frame ones; the method was immunoSEQ multiplex PCR. The table includes approximately 100,000 clones, around 88% detected once. The sequencing input was PBMCs. Receptors were obtained from a woman aged 25 to 45 in good health and CMV-seronegative.

The chain joins TRBV10-3 to TRBJ2-1; the D is unclear. Trimming cost V 3 bases and J 10 bases, with 10 bases left between them. CDR1 ENHRY and CDR2 SYGVKD come from the germline V gene. The CDR3 loop spans 12 amino acids. The DNA for the CDR3 is TGTGCCATCAGTGAAGTTTCTAGAGAGCAGTTCTTC. Residues: CAISEVSREQFF.

This chain links TRBV7-9 with TRBJ2-5; a possible D gene is TRBD2 (7 bases). CDR1 is SEHNR and CDR2 is FQNEAQ in the germline V gene (reference sequence). Deletions cut 1 base from V and 3 bases from J, with 18 bases between. The CDR3 covers 17 residues. CDR3 amino acids: CASSLGSGGVGEETQYF. The CDR3 DNA reads TGTGCCAGCAGCTTAGGTTCGGGGGGCGTGGGAGAAGAGACCCAGTACTTC.

This rearrangement joins TRBV6-5 to TRBJ2-7; 7 bases line up with TRBD2. J gave up 10 bases and V 4 bases, and 4 bases lay outside the gene matches. Germline lookup yields CDR1 MNHEY and CDR2 SVGAGI. This CDR3 contains 11 residues. DNA of the CDR3: TGTGCCAGCAGTTCTGGGAGGGTCCAGTACTTC. Protein sequence: CASSSGRVQYF.

V usage is TRBV18 and J usage is TRBJ1-4; no definite D call. CDR1 KGHSH and CDR2 LQKENI come from the germline V gene. CDR3 length: 12 amino acids. Trimming removed 6 bases from V and 7 bases from J, with 9 bases in between. The DNA for the CDR3 is TGTGCCAGCTCTCTTCCGGGTGAAAAACTGTTTTTT. Protein sequence: CASSLPGEKLFF.

The V and J genes are TRBV4-1 and TRBJ2-4, with 7 bases fitting TRBD1. Germline loops: CDR1 MGHRA, CDR2 YSYEKL. V was clipped by 6 bases and J by 6 bases; unmatched bases: 17. There are 17 residues in the CDR3. CDR3 bases: TGCGCCAGCAGTACTGTAGACATGACAGGGAGTAGAAACATTCAGTACTTC. Amino acid sequence: CASSTVDMTGSRNIQYF.

The V gene is TRBV7-2, the J gene TRBJ2-6; D remains unclear. Deletions cut 3 bases from V and 4 bases from J, with 4 bases between. CDR3 length: 13 amino acids. The germline V gene has CDR1 SGHTA and CDR2 FQGNSA. The CDR3 loop reads CASSFIGANVLTF. DNA of the CDR3: TGTGCCAGCAGCTTTATCGGGGCCAACGTCCTGACTTTC.

This clone was seen only once. This chain joins TRBV6-5 and TRBJ2-1; TRBD1 aligns across 10 bases. The CDR3 sequence is 15 residues long. Germline values: CDR1 MNHEY, CDR2 SVGAGI. The V gene end was trimmed by 5 bases and the J gene end by 4 bases; junction bases not matched to a gene: 5. The CDR3 loop reads CASSKTGGQYNEQFF. CDR3 sequence (DNA): TGTGCCAGCAGTAAGACAGGGGGCCAATACAATGAGCAGTTCTTC.

CDR3 protein: CASSPPGQGGNIQYF. The CDR3 DNA reads TGTGCCAGCTCACCACCCGGACAGGGAGGCAACATTCAGTACTTC. The V call is TRBV18, the J call TRBJ2-4; 8 nucleotides align to TRBD1. The trim removed 0 bases at V and 7 bases at J, leaving 5 bases unmatched. The CDR3 runs 15 residues. Germline lookup yields CDR1 KGHSH and CDR2 LQKENI. The whole variable domain, filled in from reference TRBV18 and TRBJ2-4, reads NAGVMQNPRHLVRRRGQEARLRCSPMKGHSHVYWYRQLPEEGLKFMVYLQKENIIDESGMPKERFSAEFPKEGPSILRIQQVVRGDSAAYFCASSPPGQGGNIQYFGAGTRLSVL.

This clone came up once. V gene TRBV5-4 combines with J gene TRBJ1-2, with 8 bases lining up with TRBD1. Germline assignment: CDR1 SGHNT and CDR2 YYREEE (reference sequence). V dropped 3 bases and J dropped 8; count of bases not matched to a gene: 12. CDR3 length: 15 amino acids. The CDR3 here is CASSSTITGGVGYTF. The CDR3 region has the DNA TGTGCCAGCAGCTCCACGATCACAGGGGGTGTGGGCTACACCTTC.

This clone was detected a few times. V and J are TRBV6-5 and TRBJ2-7, with D tentatively TRBD1 (6 bases). The CDR3 runs 14 residues. Germline assignment: CDR1 MNHEY and CDR2 SVGAGI. With 7 bases removed from V and 3 bases from J, the gap between germline ends came to 16 bases. The CDR3 loop reads CASTPAGEIYEQYF. The CDR3 nucleotides are TGTGCCAGCACCCCCGCAGGGGAGATCTACGAGCAGTACTTC.

The V call is TRBV7-9, the J call TRBJ1-1; no reliable D call. V lost 7 bases to trimming and J lost 1 base, with 10 bases between them. CDR3 length: 13 residues. Germline-derived CDR1 and CDR2 are SEHNR and FQNEAQ (reference sequence). CDR3 DNA sequence: TGTGCCAGCACCATACAAGAGAACACTGAAGCTTTCTTT. Translated: CASTIQENTEAFF.

The chain couples TRBV2 to TRBJ1-5; tentatively, D is TRBD1 (6 bases). The CDR3 length is 14 residues. Germline V gives CDR1 SNHLY, CDR2 FYNNEI. Deletions cut 2 bases from V and 7 bases from J, with 12 bases between. This CDR3 is CASSELGAPQPQHF. The CDR3 nucleotides are TGTGCCAGCAGTGAACTGGGGGCCCCCCAGCCCCAGCATTTT.

This chain connects TRBV19 to TRBJ2-7; 7 nucleotides line up with TRBD1. Germline CDR1 LNHDA, CDR2 SQIVND (reference sequence). The CDR3 sequence is 16 residues long. V lost 4 bases and J lost 5; bases outside the gene matches: 14. This CDR3 is CASSRADTGVKDEQYF. For the CDR3, the DNA is TGTGCCAGTAGTAGGGCCGATACAGGGGTAAAGGACGAGCAGTACTTC.

The rearrangement uses TRBV28 and TRBJ1-5; D not resolved. The CDR3 length is 14 residues. In germline, CDR1 is MDHEN, CDR2 SYDVKM. Trimming stripped 6 bases from V and 1 base from J, with 10 bases between. CDR3 protein: CASSMGGSNQPQHF. In DNA form, the CDR3 reads TGTGCCAGCAGCATGGGAGGGAGCAATCAGCCCCAGCATTTT.

This clone was detected only a few times. This chain links TRBV9 with TRBJ1-2, with no clear D. Germline loops: CDR1 SGDLS, CDR2 YYNGEE. Trimming shortened V by 6 bases and J by 4 bases, and 13 bases separated the two germline ends. CDR3 length equals 13 residues. This CDR3 is CASNDPGSYGYTF. The CDR3 DNA follows: TGTGCCAGCAACGATCCGGGTAGCTATGGCTACACCTTC.

The sample holds a few counts of this clone. This chain's CDR3 is CASSRDRENTIYF. The CDR3 DNA is TGTGCCAGCAGCCGGGACAGGGAAAACACCATATATTTT. This chain connects TRBV6-1 to TRBJ1-3, with 9 bases lining up with TRBD1. V gave up 6 bases and J gave up 6 bases; unmatched junction bases: 3. The CDR3 is made up of 13 amino acids. Germline CDR1 is MNHNS and CDR2 is SASEGT.

The chain carries TRBV4-2 and TRBJ1-5, with D possibly being TRBD1 (5 bases). Between the trimmed V and J ends, which lost 0 bases and 4 bases, there was a span of 10 bases. This CDR3 is 15 amino acids long. Looked up from germline, CDR1 is LGHNA and CDR2 is YNFKEQ. The CDR3 DNA sequence: TGTGCCAGCAGCCAAGAGGAGGGGTCTAATCAGCCCCAGCATTTT. Translation gives CASSQEEGSNQPQHF.

This clone was seen only once. The rearrangement links TRBV7-2 to TRBJ1-2; D not certain. Looked up from germline, CDR1 is SGHTA and CDR2 is FQGNSA. Between the trimmed V and J ends, which lost 2 bases and 7 bases, there was a span of 11 bases. The CDR3 is made up of 13 amino acids. DNA for the CDR3: TGTGCCAGCAGCTTAAGTGAGGCCGTTGGCTACACCTTC. Amino acids: CASSLSEAVGYTF. The whole variable domain, filled in from reference TRBV7-2 and TRBJ1-2, reads GAGVSQSPSNKVTEKGKDVELRCDPISGHTALYWYRQSLGQGLEFLIYFQGNSAPDKSGLPSDRFSAERTGGSVSTLTIQRTQQEDSAVYLCASSLSEAVGYTFGSGTRLTVV.

The chain couples TRBV5-6 to TRBJ1-2, with 8 bases that match TRBD1. In germline, CDR1 is SGHDT, CDR2 YYEEEE. The V and J ends lost 0 bases and 6 bases, in that order; junction bases with no gene match: 1. The CDR3 extends over 13 amino acids. DNA of the CDR3: TGTGCCAGCAGCTTGGCAGGGGGCAATGGCTACACCTTC. This sequence encodes CASSLAGGNGYTF.

CDR3 in amino acids: CASSGYGGLAHGYTF. In nucleotides, the CDR3 is TGTGCCAGCAGTGGTTATGGCGGCCTCGCCCATGGCTACACCTTC. The chain employs TRBV27 and TRBJ1-2; no clear D. V was pared by 5 bases and J by 6 bases, with 19 bases between. The CDR3 runs 15 residues. The germline CDR1 and CDR2 sequences are MNHEY and SMNVEV (reference sequence).

This chain joins TRBV9 and TRBJ2-1, with TRBD2 matching 13 bases. This CDR3 spans 15 amino acids. CDR1 and CDR2 from the germline V gene are SGDLS and YYNGEE. Germline trimming cut 4 bases from V and 9 bases from J; bases unmatched to any gene: 7. The CDR3 DNA reads as TGTGCCAGCAGCCTCAGGACTAGCGGGAGTCGTGAGCAGTTCTTC. This codes for CASSLRTSGSREQFF.

The chain uses TRBV27 and TRBJ2-1, with TRBD1 identical over 7 bases. J gave up 7 bases and V 5 bases, and 5 bases lay outside the gene matches. The CDR3 totals 13 residues. CDR1 is MNHEY, CDR2 SMNVEV, per germline (reference sequence). CDR3 in amino acids: CASSVDRRNEQFF. The CDR3 DNA is TGTGCCAGCAGTGTGGACAGGCGAAATGAGCAGTTCTTC.

The chain is built from TRBV15 and TRBJ1-6; D remains ambiguous. V was trimmed by 3 bases and J by 6 bases, leaving 12 bases between them. Germline values: CDR1 LNHNV, CDR2 YYDKDF (reference sequence). CDR3 length: 15 residues. DNA of the CDR3: TGTGCCACCAGCAGTCCTTATTCCCTTAATTCACCCCTCCACTTT. It yields the protein CATSSPYSLNSPLHF.

CDR3 protein: CASSLIGGSYEQYF. The CDR3 coding sequence is TGTGCCAGCAGTCTCATAGGGGGCTCTTACGAGCAGTACTTC. The chain couples TRBV6-1 to TRBJ2-7; TRBD1 aligns across 7 bases. The CDR3 length is 14 residues. Germline CDR1 is MNHNS and CDR2 is SASEGT. V lost 5 bases to trimming and J lost 4 bases; unmatched junction nucleotides: 8.

The rearrangement links TRBV27 to TRBJ2-1; 7 bases agree with TRBD1. V lost 5 bases to trimming and J lost 0 bases; unmatched junction nucleotides: 7. There are 16 residues in the CDR3. The V gene's germline CDR1 is MNHEY and CDR2 SMNVEV (reference sequence). CDR3 amino acids: CASSPYQGVSYNEQFF. For the CDR3, the DNA is TGTGCCAGCAGTCCCTACCAGGGGGTCTCCTACAATGAGCAGTTCTTC.

This clone has just one count. V and J are TRBV7-9 and TRBJ1-4; D call uncertain. This CDR3 contains 14 residues. The ends were cut back, 5 bases at V and 0 bases at J, with 7 bases in the middle. In germline, CDR1 is SEHNR, CDR2 FQNEAQ (reference sequence). The CDR3 bases are TGTGCCAGCAGCGTGACACCAACTAATGAAAAACTGTTTTTT. This sequence encodes CASSVTPTNEKLFF.

The rearrangement joins TRBV7-3 to TRBJ2-1, with TRBD2 identical over 8 bases. The CDR3 is 16 residues long. Trimming at V came to 1 base and at J to 8 bases, leaving 10 bases not matched to a gene. Looked up from germline, CDR1 is SGHTA and CDR2 is FQGTGA. The CDR3, as DNA: TGTGCCAGCAGCTTAATGACGGGAGGGCCGGGGTATGAGCAGTTCTTC. Translating it yields CASSLMTGGPGYEQFF.

In this sample, this clone turned up once. The chain combines TRBV9 with TRBJ2-3, with TRBD2 as a possible D gene (6 bases). Germline V CDR1 and CDR2: SGDLS, YYNGEE. The CDR3 is 16 amino acids. V lost 2 bases and J 0 bases, leaving 13 bases between the germline ends. CDR3 sequence (DNA): TGTGCCAGCAGCGTTGGGGACTTTCTTAGCACAGATACGCAGTATTTT. Protein product: CASSVGDFLSTDTQYF. Full variable domain (rest looked up from reference TRBV9 and TRBJ2-3): DSGVTQTPKHLITATGQRVTLRCSPRSGDLSVYWYQQSLDQGLQFLIQYYNGEERAKGNILERFSAQQFPDLHSELNLSSLELGDSALYFCASSVGDFLSTDTQYFGPGTRLTVL.

V gene TRBV2 combines with J gene TRBJ2-7, with D maybe TRBD2 (5 bases). Germline V gene lookup returns CDR1 SNHLY and CDR2 FYNNEI. V lost 1 base and J lost 0, with 10 bases in between. The CDR3 has 15 residues. The CDR3 loop reads CASSEGLRDSYEQYF. DNA for the CDR3: TGTGCCAGCAGTGAAGGCCTTCGGGACTCCTACGAGCAGTACTTC.

The V call is TRBV5-6, the J call TRBJ1-5, with no clear D. V gave up 2 bases and J gave up 5 bases, with 11 bases separating them. The CDR3 length is 14 residues. The germline V gene encodes CDR1 SGHDT and CDR2 YYEEEE. CDR3 coding DNA: TGTGCCAGCAGCTTACACGGTCGGGATCAGCCCCAGCATTTT. Translating it yields CASSLHGRDQPQHF.